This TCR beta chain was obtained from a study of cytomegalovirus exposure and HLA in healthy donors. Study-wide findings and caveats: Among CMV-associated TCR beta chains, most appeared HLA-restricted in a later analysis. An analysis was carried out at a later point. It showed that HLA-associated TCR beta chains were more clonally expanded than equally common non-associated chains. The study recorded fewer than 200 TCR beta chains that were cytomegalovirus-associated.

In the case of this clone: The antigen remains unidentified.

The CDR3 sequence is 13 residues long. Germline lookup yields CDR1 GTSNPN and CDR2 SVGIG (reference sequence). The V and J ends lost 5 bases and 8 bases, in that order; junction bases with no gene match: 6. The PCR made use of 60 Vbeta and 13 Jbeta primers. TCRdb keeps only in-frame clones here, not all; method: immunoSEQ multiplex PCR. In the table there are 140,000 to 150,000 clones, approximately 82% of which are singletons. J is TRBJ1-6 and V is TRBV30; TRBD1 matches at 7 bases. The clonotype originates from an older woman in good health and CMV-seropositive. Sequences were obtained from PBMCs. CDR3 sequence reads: CAWDRDRDSPLHF. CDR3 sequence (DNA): TGTGCCTGGGACCGGGACAGAGATTCACCCCTCCACTTT.